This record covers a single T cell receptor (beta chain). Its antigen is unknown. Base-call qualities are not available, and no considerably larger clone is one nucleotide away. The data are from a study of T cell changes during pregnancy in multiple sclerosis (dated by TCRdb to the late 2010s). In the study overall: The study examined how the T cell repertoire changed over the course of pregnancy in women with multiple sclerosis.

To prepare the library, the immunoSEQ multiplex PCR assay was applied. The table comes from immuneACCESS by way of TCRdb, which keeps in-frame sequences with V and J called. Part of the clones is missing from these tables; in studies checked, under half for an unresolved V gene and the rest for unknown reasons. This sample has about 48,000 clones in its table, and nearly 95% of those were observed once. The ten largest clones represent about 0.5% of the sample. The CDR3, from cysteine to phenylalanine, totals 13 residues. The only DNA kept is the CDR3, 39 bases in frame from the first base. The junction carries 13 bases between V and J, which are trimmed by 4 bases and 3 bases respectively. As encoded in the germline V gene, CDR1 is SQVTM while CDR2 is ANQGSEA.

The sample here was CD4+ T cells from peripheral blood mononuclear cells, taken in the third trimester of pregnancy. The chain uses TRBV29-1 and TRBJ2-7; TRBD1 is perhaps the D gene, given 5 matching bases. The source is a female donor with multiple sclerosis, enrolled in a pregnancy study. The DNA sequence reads TGCAGCGTTGTCGGGCCAGGGAACTACGAGCAGTACTTC. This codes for CSVVGPGNYEQYF.